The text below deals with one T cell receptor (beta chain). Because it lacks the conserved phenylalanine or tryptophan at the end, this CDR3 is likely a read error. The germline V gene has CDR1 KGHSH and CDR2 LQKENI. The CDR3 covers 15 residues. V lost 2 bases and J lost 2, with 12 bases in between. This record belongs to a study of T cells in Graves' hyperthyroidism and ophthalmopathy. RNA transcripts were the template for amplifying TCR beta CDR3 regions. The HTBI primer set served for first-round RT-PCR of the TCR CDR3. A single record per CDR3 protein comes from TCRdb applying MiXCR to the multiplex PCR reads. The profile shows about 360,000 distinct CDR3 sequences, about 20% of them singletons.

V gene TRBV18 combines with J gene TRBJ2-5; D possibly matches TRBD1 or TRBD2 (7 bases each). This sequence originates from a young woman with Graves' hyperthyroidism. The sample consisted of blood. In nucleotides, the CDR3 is TGTGCCAGCTCACCAAGCGGGACAGTACAAGAGACCCAGTACTCC. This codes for CASSPSGTVQETQYS.